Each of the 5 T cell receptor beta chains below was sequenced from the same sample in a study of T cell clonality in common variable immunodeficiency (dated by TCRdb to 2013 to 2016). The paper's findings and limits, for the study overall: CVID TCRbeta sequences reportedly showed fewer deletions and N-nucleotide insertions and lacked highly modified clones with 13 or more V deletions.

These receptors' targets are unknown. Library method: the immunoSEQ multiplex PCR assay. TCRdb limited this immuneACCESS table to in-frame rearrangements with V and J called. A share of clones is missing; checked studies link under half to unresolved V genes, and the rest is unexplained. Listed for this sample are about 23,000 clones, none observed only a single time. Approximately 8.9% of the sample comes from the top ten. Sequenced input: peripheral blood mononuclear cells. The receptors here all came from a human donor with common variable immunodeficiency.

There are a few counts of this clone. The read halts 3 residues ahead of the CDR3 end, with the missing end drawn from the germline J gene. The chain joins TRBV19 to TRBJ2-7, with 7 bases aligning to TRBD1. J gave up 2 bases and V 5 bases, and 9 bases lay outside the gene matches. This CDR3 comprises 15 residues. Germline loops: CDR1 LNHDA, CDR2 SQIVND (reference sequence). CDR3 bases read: TGTGCCAGTAGTCCTTCCCCCGGGACAGCCTACGAG. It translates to CASSPSPGTAYE. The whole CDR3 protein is CASSPSPGTAYEQYF.

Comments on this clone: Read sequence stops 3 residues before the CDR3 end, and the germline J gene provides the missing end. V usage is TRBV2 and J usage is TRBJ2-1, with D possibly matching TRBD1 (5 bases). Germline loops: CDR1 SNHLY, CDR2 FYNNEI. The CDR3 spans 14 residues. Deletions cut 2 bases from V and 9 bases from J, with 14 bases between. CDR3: CASSETPLRGEQFF. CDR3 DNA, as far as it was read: TGTGCCAGCAGTGAAACCCCGCTAAGGGGTGAG.

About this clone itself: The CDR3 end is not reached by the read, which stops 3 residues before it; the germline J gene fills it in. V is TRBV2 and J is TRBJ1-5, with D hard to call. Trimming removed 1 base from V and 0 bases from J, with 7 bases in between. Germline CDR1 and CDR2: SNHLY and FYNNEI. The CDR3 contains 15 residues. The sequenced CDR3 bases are TGTGCCAGCAGTGAAGAGGGCAGTAGCAATCAGCCC. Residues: CASSEEGSSNQP. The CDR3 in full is CASSEEGSSNQPQHF.

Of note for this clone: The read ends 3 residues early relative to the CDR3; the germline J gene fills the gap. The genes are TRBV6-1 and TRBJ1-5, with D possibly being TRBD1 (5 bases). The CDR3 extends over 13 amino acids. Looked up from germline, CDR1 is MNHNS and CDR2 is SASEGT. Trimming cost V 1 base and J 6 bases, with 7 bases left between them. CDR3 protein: CASSEGRVQPQHF. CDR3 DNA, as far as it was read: TGTGCCAGCAGTGAAGGCAGGGTTCAGCCC.

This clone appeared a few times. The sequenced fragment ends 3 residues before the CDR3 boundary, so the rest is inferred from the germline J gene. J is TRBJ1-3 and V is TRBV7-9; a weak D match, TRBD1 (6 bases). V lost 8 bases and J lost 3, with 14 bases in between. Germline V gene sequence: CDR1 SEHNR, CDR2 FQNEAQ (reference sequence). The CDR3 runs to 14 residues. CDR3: CASETGAIGNTIYF. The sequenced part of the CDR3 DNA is TGTGCCAGCGAGACAGGCGCAATTGGAAACACC. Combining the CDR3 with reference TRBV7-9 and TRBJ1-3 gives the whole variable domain DTGVSQNPRHKITKRGQNVTFRCDPISEHNRLYWYRQTLGQGPEFLTYFQNEAQLEKSRLLSDRFSAERPKGSFSTLEIQRTEQGDSAMYLCASETGAIGNTIYFGEGSWLTVV.